These 26 T cell receptor beta chains were sequenced from one sample in a study of OX40 agonist ivuxolimab in advanced cancers. The protocol used for the library was the immunoSEQ multiplex PCR assay. Held by TCRdb, this immuneACCESS table contains in-frame sequences only and omits some clones. Under half of the omission traces to an unresolved V gene where checked; the cause of the rest is unknown. The sample contains approximately 60,000 clones, just under 85% of them found a single time. The ten largest clones add up to about 9.1% of the sample. This sample comprised CD4+ or CD8+ T cells sorted from blood, obtained in a trial of the OX40 agonist ivuxolimab. All receptors derive from an adult with an advanced solid tumor such as melanoma, head and neck, liver or kidney cancer.

V is TRBV29-1 and J is TRBJ1-1; D might be TRBD1 (5 bases). The CDR3 runs 13 residues. The germline V gene has CDR1 SQVTM and CDR2 ANQGSEA. V was pared by 7 bases and J by 1 base, with 13 bases between. The CDR3 spells CSAESQGNTEAFF. DNA for the CDR3: TGCAGCGCCGAATCTCAGGGGAACACTGAAGCTTTCTTT.

The chain links TRBV18 to TRBJ1-1; D gene uncertain. Trimming shortened V by 5 bases and J by 2 bases, and 9 bases separated the two germline ends. The CDR3 runs 13 residues. Looked up from germline, CDR1 is KGHSH and CDR2 is LQKENI. The CDR3, as DNA: TGTGCCAGCTCAAACACAGCTAACACTGAAGCTTTCTTT. Translated: CASSNTANTEAFF.

The V gene is TRBV19, the J gene TRBJ1-3; TRBD1 might be the D (5 bases). Deletions cut 7 bases from V and 0 bases from J, with 13 bases between. There are 15 residues in the CDR3. The germline V gene has CDR1 LNHDA and CDR2 SQIVND (reference sequence). The CDR3 DNA sequence: TGTGCCAGTAACAGACAGAGTAACTCTGGAAACACCATATATTTT. Protein: CASNRQSNSGNTIYF. Complete variable domain (other parts from reference TRBV19 and TRBJ1-3): DGGITQSPKYLFRKEGQNVTLSCEQNLNHDAMYWYRQDPGQGLRLIYYSQIVNDFQKGDIAEGYSVSREKKESFPLTVTSAQKNPTAFYLCASNRQSNSGNTIYFGEGSWLTVV.

The CDR3 nucleotides read TGTGCCAGCAGCTTGGGCGGAGGGGGCGCGGACACTGAAGCTTTCTTT. This sequence encodes CASSLGGGGADTEAFF. The chain uses TRBV5-4 and TRBJ1-1, with 7 bases fitting TRBD1. The germline gives CDR1 SGHNT, CDR2 YYREEE (reference sequence). The CDR3 sequence is 16 residues long. The ends lost 0 bases at V and 3 bases at J; junction bases unmatched: 8.

The rearrangement uses TRBV27 and TRBJ2-7; D unresolved. Germline V lookup: CDR1 MNHEY, CDR2 SMNVEV (reference sequence). The CDR3 sequence is 13 residues long. Trimming took off 6 bases at V and 1 base at J, with 10 bases between the two ends. Here the CDR3 DNA reads TGTGCCAGCAGCAGGACCCCTTCCTACGAGCAGTACTTC. It codes for CASSRTPSYEQYF.

This sequence joins TRBV6-5 and TRBJ1-5; perhaps TRBD1 as D (5 bases). V lost 7 bases and J 0 bases, leaving 13 bases between the germline ends. CDR3 size: 15 residues. The germline CDR1 and CDR2 sequences are MNHEY and SVGAGI. The CDR3 region has the DNA TGTGCCAGCAATCCAGGGTTCTATAGCAATCAGCCCCAGCATTTT. Amino acid sequence: CASNPGFYSNQPQHF.

Of note for this clone: Other DNA sequences in this specimen translate into the identical CDR3. The gene calls are TRBV6-5 and TRBJ2-2; D gene unclear. The germline V gene has CDR1 MNHEY and CDR2 SVGAGI. CDR3 length: 13 residues. V shed 4 bases and J shed 0 bases, with 3 bases lying between them. The CDR3 loop reads CASSSSNTGELFF. The CDR3 coding sequence is TGTGCCAGCAGTTCATCGAACACCGGGGAGCTGTTTTTT.

This clone has at least ten counts. The chain has TRBV7-2 and TRBJ1-1; D is unresolved. The CDR3 runs 13 residues. Germline CDR1 is SGHTA and CDR2 is FQGNSA. Between the trimmed V and J ends, which lost 4 bases and 0 bases, there was a span of 6 bases. Written as DNA, the CDR3 is TGTGCCAGCAGCTGGACGGTGAACACTGAAGCTTTCTTT. Protein sequence: CASSWTVNTEAFF.

The chain combines TRBV21-1 with TRBJ2-5; the table calls TRBD1, which could not be checked here. TRBV21-1 is marked as a pseudogene. The CDR3 extends over 17 amino acids. CDR3 nucleotides: TGTGCCAGCAGCGCTCAATCCCGGGACAGGGGAGGGGAGACCCAGTACTTC. Protein product: CASSAQSRDRGGETQYF.

The V gene is TRBV19, the J gene TRBJ1-5; D is unclear. Germline V lookup: CDR1 LNHDA, CDR2 SQIVND (reference sequence). The CDR3 loop spans 15 amino acids. Trimming took off 3 bases at V and 4 bases at J, with 13 bases between the two ends. DNA of the CDR3: TGTGCCAGTAGTATGGTGGGAGGGAAAAATCAGCCCCAGCATTTT. Translation: CASSMVGGKNQPQHF. Using reference TRBV19 and TRBJ1-5 for the parts outside the CDR3, the full variable domain is DGGITQSPKYLFRKEGQNVTLSCEQNLNHDAMYWYRQDPGQGLRLIYYSQIVNDFQKGDIAEGYSVSREKKESFPLTVTSAQKNPTAFYLCASSMVGGKNQPQHFGDGTRLSIL.

This chain connects TRBV7-6 to TRBJ2-5, with TRBD2 identical over 7 bases. The V gene's germline CDR1 is SGHVS and CDR2 FNYEAQ. CDR3 length: 19 residues. V gave up 2 bases and J gave up 1 base; unmatched junction bases: 16. The CDR3 is CASSLRGGFGTTFQETQYF. CDR3 coding DNA: TGTGCCAGCAGCTTAAGGGGTGGCTTCGGGACTACTTTCCAAGAGACCCAGTACTTC. The full variable domain, completed using reference TRBV7-6 and TRBJ2-5, is GAGVSQSPRYKVTKRGQDVALRCDPISGHVSLYWYRQALGQGPEFLTYFNYEAQQDKSGLPNDRFSAERPEGSISTLTIQRTEQRDSAMYRCASSLRGGFGTTFQETQYFGPGTRLLVL.

The J gene is TRBJ1-1, the V gene TRBV18; no clear D gene. Trimming took 2 bases from V and 2 from J, leaving 15 bases between them. Per germline, CDR1 KGHSH and CDR2 LQKENI. This CDR3 region has 16 residues. CDR3 coding DNA: TGTGCCAGCTCACCATTGGCCCGGGCGAGTAACACTGAAGCTTTCTTT. The encoded protein is CASSPLARASNTEAFF.

The CDR3 nucleotides read TGTGCCAGCAGCTTAGGGGGACAGGGAAACAATGAGCAGTTCTTC. Its translation is CASSLGGQGNNEQFF. The chain employs TRBV7-2 and TRBJ2-1, with 9 bases that match TRBD1. CDR3 length: 15 residues. Germline trimming cut 1 base from V and 5 bases from J; bases unmatched to any gene: 3. Per germline, CDR1 SGHTA and CDR2 FQGNSA.

V gene TRBV19 combines with J gene TRBJ1-5, with D uncertain. The CDR3 runs 15 residues. The V end was cut by 2 bases, the J end by 5 bases, with 13 bases between. The V gene's germline CDR1 is LNHDA and CDR2 SQIVND (reference sequence). The CDR3 loop is CASSIRTLRDQPQHF. For the CDR3, the DNA is TGTGCCAGTAGTATAAGGACCCTTAGGGATCAGCCCCAGCATTTT. Full variable domain (outside the CDR3, taken from reference TRBV19 and TRBJ1-5): DGGITQSPKYLFRKEGQNVTLSCEQNLNHDAMYWYRQDPGQGLRLIYYSQIVNDFQKGDIAEGYSVSREKKESFPLTVTSAQKNPTAFYLCASSIRTLRDQPQHFGDGTRLSIL.

The V and J genes are TRBV28 and TRBJ1-4; 8 positions match TRBD1. Trimming at V came to 5 bases and at J to 7 bases, leaving 6 bases not matched to a gene. CDR3 length equals 14 residues. Germline V CDR1 and CDR2: MDHEN, SYDVKM. In DNA form, the CDR3 reads TGTGCCAGCAGTCCAGGGGGCGGAGGTGAAAAACTGTTTTTT. Protein: CASSPGGGGEKLFF.

This rearrangement joins TRBV25-1 to TRBJ1-1, with D unclear. Germline CDR1 and CDR2: MGHDK and SYGVNS. Trimming cost V 6 bases and J 6 bases, with 5 bases left between them. This CDR3 region has 10 residues. The DNA of the CDR3 is TGTGCCAGCAGGGGGTCTGAAGCTTTCTTT. Its translation is CASRGSEAFF. The whole variable domain, remainder taken from reference TRBV25-1 and TRBJ1-1, is EADIYQTPRYLVIGTGKKITLECSQTMGHDKMYWYQQDPGMELHLIHYSYGVNSTEKGDLSSESTVSRIRTEHFPLTLESARPSHTSQYLCASRGSEAFFGQGTRLTVV.

This chain uses TRBV2 with TRBJ1-5, with D possibly matching TRBD1 (5 bases). Germline lookup yields CDR1 SNHLY and CDR2 FYNNEI. Trimming shortened V by 7 bases and J by 4 bases, and 17 bases separated the two germline ends. The CDR3 has 15 amino acids. CDR3 loop: CASNKGMEVNQPQHF. CDR3 DNA: TGTGCCAGCAACAAGGGGATGGAAGTGAATCAGCCCCAGCATTTT.

V is TRBV5-1 and J is TRBJ2-7; D gene unclear. The CDR3 runs 14 residues. Germline assignment: CDR1 SGHRS and CDR2 YFSETQ. V was shortened by 6 bases and J by 0 bases, with 13 bases between the two germline ends. DNA for the CDR3: TGCGCCAGCACCCCAACCAGGCCCTCCTACGAGCAGTACTTC. Protein product: CASTPTRPSYEQYF.

As DNA, the CDR3 is TGCGCCAGCAGCTTGGACCAAGATCAGCCCCAGCATTTT. Translation: CASSLDQDQPQHF. The V call is TRBV5-1, the J call TRBJ1-5; no reliable D call. V lost 0 bases and J 5 bases, leaving 6 bases between the germline ends. CDR1 and CDR2 from the germline V gene are SGHRS and YFSETQ. This CDR3 contains 13 residues.

The chain carries TRBV6-1 and TRBJ1-1; 8 bases agree with TRBD1. Trimming removed 7 bases from V and 3 bases from J; junction bases left unmatched: 7. The CDR3 is made up of 14 amino acids. The V gene's germline CDR1 is MNHNS and CDR2 SASEGT. CDR3 in amino acids: CASTIQGGYTEAFF. The CDR3 DNA reads TGTGCCAGCACCATACAGGGGGGATACACTGAAGCTTTCTTT.

This chain joins TRBV7-9 and TRBJ1-1, with D tentatively TRBD1 (6 bases). V dropped 7 bases and J dropped 3 bases, with 12 bases sitting between them. Germline V gene sequence: CDR1 SEHNR, CDR2 FQNEAQ (reference sequence). The CDR3 consists of 13 residues. The CDR3 bases are TGTGCCAGCAACTCCAGGGGACACACTGAAGCTTTCTTT. Protein: CASNSRGHTEAFF.

The V and J genes are TRBV28 and TRBJ1-5; D not certain. Trimming removed 4 bases at V and 5 bases at J, with 0 bases between. The CDR3 is 10 residues long. The germline gives CDR1 MDHEN, CDR2 SYDVKM. CDR3 region: CASSYQPQHF. In nucleotides, the CDR3 is TGTGCCAGCAGTTATCAGCCCCAGCATTTT.

The V gene is TRBV30, the J gene TRBJ1-4; D gene uncertain. CDR1 is GTSNPN and CDR2 is SVGIG in the germline V gene (reference sequence). The CDR3 has 13 amino acids. V gave up 4 bases and J gave up 4 bases, with 10 bases separating them. CDR3 DNA sequence: TGTGCCTGGAACTCCCGAGTTAATGAAAAACTGTTTTTT. This codes for CAWNSRVNEKLFF.

This clone was detected once. This sequence joins TRBV7-3 and TRBJ1-1, with D possibly matching TRBD1 (6 bases). Germline values: CDR1 SGHTA, CDR2 FQGTGA. Trimming removed 7 bases at V and 4 bases at J, with 13 bases between. The CDR3 length is 13 residues. Here the CDR3 reads CASTPGHLTEAFF. In nucleotides, the CDR3 is TGTGCCAGCACCCCGGGACATCTCACTGAAGCTTTCTTT. The whole variable domain, remainder taken from reference TRBV7-3 and TRBJ1-1, is GAGVSQTPSNKVTEKGKYVELRCDPISGHTALYWYRQSLGQGPEFLIYFQGTGAADDSGLPNDRFFAVRPEGSVSTLKIQRTERGDSAVYLCASTPGHLTEAFFGQGTRLTVV.

This clone was observed a few times. The chain has TRBV18 and TRBJ1-1; TRBD1 matches 7 bases. There are 16 residues in the CDR3. The germline CDR1 and CDR2 sequences are KGHSH and LQKENI. Germline trimming cut 3 bases from V and 0 bases from J; bases unmatched to any gene: 7. The DNA for the CDR3 is TGTGCCAGCTCACCCCGGGACAGCCGCATGAACACTGAAGCTTTCTTT. Translation gives CASSPRDSRMNTEAFF.

The CDR3 sequence: CASSPDRSYIFSPLHF. The CDR3 DNA reads TGTGCCAGCAGCCCGGACAGGAGCTATATCTTTTCACCCCTCCACTTT. J is TRBJ1-6 and V is TRBV6-6, with 7 bases that match TRBD1. Germline V CDR1 and CDR2: MNHNY, SVGAGI (reference sequence). V dropped 6 bases and J dropped 9; count of bases not matched to a gene: 14. This CDR3 region has 16 residues.